The 19 T cell receptor beta chains presented below share a single source sample, sequenced in a study of identical twins. MiXCR, applied by TCRdb to the 5' RACE reads, yields one record per CDR3 protein. The sample shows approximately 220,000 distinct CDR3 sequences, 7.5% of them seen only once. The data were also submitted as part of a second study, on yellow fever vaccine responses in identical twins.

Sequences were obtained from memory (CD45RO+) T cells sorted from blood. These receptors all come from a woman between 18 and 29 years old in good health.

This clonotype was found a few times. The chain employs TRBV6-1 and TRBJ2-7; D might be TRBD2 (6 bases). The CDR3 spans 14 residues. Germline V CDR1 and CDR2: MNHNS, SASEGT. The V end lost 6 bases, the J end lost 7 bases, and 19 bases lay between the germline ends. The CDR3 is CASSPWRDAFEQYF. The CDR3, as DNA: TGTGCCAGCAGCCCGTGGCGGGACGCCTTTGAGCAGTACTTC.

This clonotype was seen ten or more times. The chain carries TRBV9 and TRBJ2-7; D perhaps matches TRBD2 (6 bases). The CDR3 totals 13 residues. V was pared by 0 bases and J by 5 bases, with 9 bases between. Germline V lookup: CDR1 SGDLS, CDR2 YYNGEE. The CDR3 sequence: CASSVGEANEQYF. DNA of the CDR3: TGTGCCAGCAGCGTAGGGGAGGCGAACGAGCAGTACTTC.

This clonotype was seen more than once but under ten times. The V gene is TRBV11-2, the J gene TRBJ2-5; possible D gene TRBD2, 6 bases. CDR1 is SGHAT, CDR2 FQNNGV, per germline. V lost 5 bases and J 5 bases, leaving 18 bases between the germline ends. CDR3 length: 15 amino acids. The CDR3 is CASSGTPSSAETQYF. CDR3 bases: TGTGCCAGCAGCGGGACTCCATCCAGCGCGGAGACCCAGTACTTC.

The rearrangement uses TRBV5-4 and TRBJ2-3; 7 nucleotides line up with TRBD2. Germline values: CDR1 SGHNT, CDR2 YYREEE (reference sequence). The CDR3 length is 15 residues. After removal of 1 base from V and 1 base from J, the junction contained 3 bases not matched to a gene. CDR3: CASSLFAGGTDTQYF. The CDR3 bases are TGTGCCAGCAGCTTGTTTGCGGGGGGCACAGATACGCAGTATTTT.

The chain employs TRBV5-1 and TRBJ2-5, with 14 positions matching TRBD2. This CDR3 has 18 amino acids. Germline V lookup: CDR1 SGHRS, CDR2 YFSETQ. The ends lost 4 bases at V and 4 bases at J; junction bases unmatched: 12. CDR3 protein: CASSPGTSGGKVSETQYF. The DNA for the CDR3 is TGCGCCAGCAGCCCCGGGACTAGCGGGGGCAAAGTTTCAGAGACCCAGTACTTC.

This clonotype was found a few times. The chain joins TRBV15 to TRBJ2-3; D remains ambiguous. Germline V gene lookup returns CDR1 LNHNV and CDR2 YYDKDF (reference sequence). The CDR3 spans 12 residues. The V end was cut by 0 bases, the J end by 7 bases, with 5 bases between. For the CDR3, the DNA is TGTGCCACCAGCAGAGACGACTATACGCAGTATTTT. This encodes CATSRDDYTQYF.

In this sample, this clonotype turned up a few times. A junction end diverges from the germline sequence, so it may reflect a read error. The chain has TRBV7-7 and TRBJ2-5; a possible D gene is TRBD1 (6 bases). This CDR3 contains 15 residues. Germline loops: CDR1 SSHAT, CDR2 FNYEAQ (reference sequence). CDR3 loop: CASSLVGRGAETQYF. The CDR3 DNA follows: TGTGCTAGCAGCTTAGTCGGCAGGGGAGCGGAGACCCAGTACTTC. The entire variable domain, with the rest obtained from reference TRBV7-7 and TRBJ2-5, is as follows: GAGVSQSPRYKVTKRGQDVTLRCDPISSHATLYWYQQALGQGPEFLTYFNYEAQPDKSGLPSDRFSAERPEGSISTLTIQRTEQRDSAMYRCASSLVGRGAETQYFGPGTRLLVL.

This clonotype was counted many times. The chain combines TRBV6-1 with TRBJ2-7, with 7 bases that match TRBD2. Germline V CDR1 and CDR2: MNHNS, SASEGT. The CDR3 extends over 15 amino acids. J lost 2 bases, V lost 7 bases, and 11 bases had no gene match. This CDR3 is CASMPGGRRAYEQYF. Written as DNA, the CDR3 is TGTGCCAGCATGCCGGGAGGCAGGAGAGCCTACGAGCAGTACTTC.

As for this clonotype: The junction departs from germline at one end; a sequencing error may be responsible. This chain connects TRBV30 to TRBJ2-7; D is ambiguous. The length of the CDR3 is 13 residues. Germline lookup yields CDR1 GTSNPN and CDR2 SVGIG (reference sequence). CDR3 DNA: TGTACCTGGAGTCGAGGACGGCTCTACGAGCAGTACTTC. Translated: CTWSRGRLYEQYF.

This clonotype was recorded many times. This rearrangement joins TRBV28 to TRBJ2-7; 7 bases match TRBD1. Germline V gene sequence: CDR1 MDHEN, CDR2 SYDVKM. The CDR3 is 13 residues long. The trim removed 6 bases at V and 0 bases at J, leaving 2 bases unmatched. The DNA for the CDR3 is TGTGCCAGCAGGTACAGGGGCTCCTACGAGCAGTACTTC. Amino acids: CASRYRGSYEQYF. The full variable domain, in which reference TRBV28 and TRBJ2-7 provide the parts outside the CDR3, is DVKVTQSSRYLVKRTGEKVFLECVQDMDHENMFWYRQDPGLGLRLIYFSYDVKMKEKGDIPEGYSVSREKKERFSLILESASTNQTSMYLCASRYRGSYEQYFGPGTRLTVT.

The rearrangement uses TRBV7-9 and TRBJ1-1; tentative D call: TRBD1 (6 bases). The length of the CDR3 is 15 residues. The ends were cut back, 2 bases at V and 0 bases at J, with 10 bases in the middle. Germline CDR1 reads SEHNR; CDR2 reads FQNEAQ (reference sequence). This CDR3 reads CASSLMGGLNTEAFF. DNA for the CDR3: TGTGCCAGCAGCTTAATGGGGGGCTTGAACACTGAAGCTTTCTTT.

The chain couples TRBV5-4 to TRBJ2-1; D may be TRBD2 (5 bases). Trimming shortened V by 0 bases and J by 0 bases, and 13 bases separated the two germline ends. CDR1 and CDR2 (germline): SGHNT, YYREEE (reference sequence). The CDR3 length is 17 residues. The CDR3 DNA reads as TGTGCCAGCAGCTTGGGGCCTAGCACTCTCTCCTACAATGAGCAGTTCTTC. Translated, it gives CASSLGPSTLSYNEQFF.

This clonotype was picked up many times. V gene TRBV7-2 combines with J gene TRBJ2-3, with D perhaps given as TRBD1 or TRBD2 (5 bases each). Germline V gene data show CDR1 as SGHTA and CDR2 as FQGNSA. V was shortened by 5 bases and J by 2 bases, with 14 bases between the two germline ends. The CDR3 is made up of 15 amino acids. CDR3 coding DNA: TGTGCCAGCAGCCAACCCGGGACCGACACAGATACGCAGTATTTT. Protein product: CASSQPGTDTDTQYF.

This clonotype has only one observation. This rearrangement joins TRBV7-8 to TRBJ1-6; 10 nucleotides align to TRBD1. Germline V gene data show CDR1 as SGHVS and CDR2 as FQNEAQ. J was trimmed by 9 bases and V by 1 base; bases with no gene match: 6. The length of the CDR3 is 16 residues. The DNA for the CDR3 is TGTGCCAGCAGCTTAGGGGACAGGGGTTCAAGTTCACCCCTCCACTTT. Protein sequence: CASSLGDRGSSSPLHF. The whole variable domain, filled in from reference TRBV7-8 and TRBJ1-6, reads GAGVSQSPRYKVAKRGQDVALRCDPISGHVSLFWYQQALGQGPEFLTYFQNEAQLDKSGLPSDRFFAERPEGSVSTLKIQRTQQEDSAVYLCASSLGDRGSSSPLHFGNGTRLTVT.

The CDR3 loop reads CSVLRALRADTQYF. The CDR3 nucleotides read TGCAGCGTCCTACGGGCCCTCCGAGCAGATACGCAGTATTTT. This chain connects TRBV29-1 to TRBJ2-3, with D unresolved. CDR1 SQVTM and CDR2 ANQGSEA come from the germline V gene. V shed 6 bases and J shed 4 bases, with 17 bases lying between them. The CDR3 extends over 14 amino acids.

This clonotype has ten or more counts. This rearrangement joins TRBV5-1 to TRBJ1-6; 9 nucleotides agree with TRBD1. The J segment lost 4 bases and the V segment lost 4 bases, leaving 3 bases of the junction unmatched. The CDR3 spans 15 residues. Germline V gene data show CDR1 as SGHRS and CDR2 as YFSETQ. The CDR3 here is CASSGTGIYNSPLHF. As DNA, the CDR3 is TGCGCCAGCAGCGGGACAGGGATATATAATTCACCCCTCCACTTT.

The J gene is TRBJ2-7, the V gene TRBV6-2 or TRBV6-3; either TRBD1 or TRBD2 may fit D (5 bases each). This CDR3 comprises 15 residues. Trimming shortened V by 4 bases and J by 4 bases, and 17 bases separated the two germline ends. CDR1 and CDR2 from the germline V gene are MNHEY and SVGEGT. CDR3 protein: CASSSAGTDIYEQYF. In nucleotides, the CDR3 is TGTGCCAGCAGTTCAGCCGGGACGGATATTTACGAGCAGTACTTC.

This chain uses TRBV28 with TRBJ2-1; perhaps TRBD1 as D (5 bases). Trimming shortened V by 3 bases and J by 7 bases, and 13 bases separated the two germline ends. The CDR3 totals 14 residues. Germline CDR1 is MDHEN and CDR2 is SYDVKM. The CDR3 protein is CASSFQGDGNEQFF. In nucleotides, the CDR3 is TGTGCCAGCAGTTTTCAAGGGGATGGGAATGAGCAGTTCTTC.

There are a few counts of this clonotype. This chain uses TRBV21-1 with TRBJ2-7; the table's D gene call, TRBD1, was not cross checked with the DNA. TRBV21-1 is termed a pseudogene. This CDR3 is built from 17 residues. The DNA of the CDR3 is TGTGCCAGCAGCAAAGAGGACAGGGGGCCCCAACCCTACGAGCAGTACTTC. Translating it yields CASSKEDRGPQPYEQYF.